This TCR beta chain was captured in a study of blood T cell repertoires in COVID-19. The CDR3 extends over 16 amino acids. Germline V gene sequence: CDR1 MNHEY, CDR2 SVGAGI. V shed 4 bases, J shed 1 base, and the junction held 5 bases outside the gene matches. This table comes from immunoSEQ multiplex PCR, and its TCRdb copy is limited to in-frame clones, with some not included. The repertoire holds 95,000 to 100,000 clones, about 87% seen once, with 3.5% to 5% in the top ten. The sequencing input was peripheral blood. This clonotype originated in a human donor with COVID-19, enrolled during active disease. The donor label of this sample is uncertain. This rearrangement joins TRBV6-5 to TRBJ2-7, with 12 bases fitting TRBD2. CDR3 DNA sequence: TGTGCCAGCAGTTTGACTAGCGGGGGCGTATCCTACGAGCAGTACTTC. As protein: CASSLTSGGVSYEQYF.